This T cell receptor beta chain was recovered during a study of monozygotic twins with inflammatory bowel disease. Overall study results and limits: Especially with disease activity, IBD patients had fewer clonotypes in common with others than healthy twins did. By inverse Simpson index, TCRbeta diversity was lower in IBD patients than in healthy co-twins. Support was absent for any single strong signal or clonotype linked to IBD.

The CDR3 loop spans 15 amino acids. CDR1 MNHNS and CDR2 SASEGT come from the germline V gene. As to this clonotype: Its matching antigen is unknown.

Using the 5' RACE reads, TCRdb records one entry per CDR3 protein without DNA. In all, the sample yields over 350,000 distinct CDR3 sequences. Specimen: blood. The origin of this receptor is a human donor with ulcerative colitis or Crohn's disease, or a healthy co-twin of an affected twin (not recorded which). V is TRBV6-1 and J is TRBJ2-1; checking the TCRdb D call of TRBD2 is not possible without DNA. CDR3: CASSTGTSGGNEQFF.